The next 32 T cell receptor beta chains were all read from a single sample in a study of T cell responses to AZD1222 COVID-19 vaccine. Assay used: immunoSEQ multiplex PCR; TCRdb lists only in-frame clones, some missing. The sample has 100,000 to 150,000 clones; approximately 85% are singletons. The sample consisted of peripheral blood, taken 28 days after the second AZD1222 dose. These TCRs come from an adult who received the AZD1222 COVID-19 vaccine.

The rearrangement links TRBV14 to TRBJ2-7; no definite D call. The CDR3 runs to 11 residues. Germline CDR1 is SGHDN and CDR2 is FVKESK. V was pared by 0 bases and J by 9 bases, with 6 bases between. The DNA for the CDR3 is TGTGCCAGCAGCCAAGAACGATTGCAGTACTTC. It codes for CASSQERLQYF.

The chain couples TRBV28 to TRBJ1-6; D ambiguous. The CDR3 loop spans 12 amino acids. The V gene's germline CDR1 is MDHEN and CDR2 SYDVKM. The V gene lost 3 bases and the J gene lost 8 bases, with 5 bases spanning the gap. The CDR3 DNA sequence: TGTGCCAGCAGTTTCGGTTATTCACCCCTCCACTTT. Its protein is CASSFGYSPLHF.

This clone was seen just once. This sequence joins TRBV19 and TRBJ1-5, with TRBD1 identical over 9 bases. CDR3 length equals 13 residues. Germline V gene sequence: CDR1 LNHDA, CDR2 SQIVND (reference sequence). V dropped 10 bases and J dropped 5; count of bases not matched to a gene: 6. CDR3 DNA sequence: TGTGCCATTGGGGGACAGGGTGATCAGCCCCAGCATTTT. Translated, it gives CAIGGQGDQPQHF.

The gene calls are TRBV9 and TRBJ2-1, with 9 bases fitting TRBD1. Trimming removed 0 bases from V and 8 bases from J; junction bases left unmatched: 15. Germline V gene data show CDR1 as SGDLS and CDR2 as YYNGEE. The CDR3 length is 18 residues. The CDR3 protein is CASSVEGQTGTGTDEQFF. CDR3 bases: TGTGCCAGCAGCGTAGAGGGTCAGACCGGGACAGGGACCGATGAGCAGTTCTTC. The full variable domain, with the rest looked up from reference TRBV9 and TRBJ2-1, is DSGVTQTPKHLITATGQRVTLRCSPRSGDLSVYWYQQSLDQGLQFLIQYYNGEERAKGNILERFSAQQFPDLHSELNLSSLELGDSALYFCASSVEGQTGTGTDEQFFGPGTRLTVL.

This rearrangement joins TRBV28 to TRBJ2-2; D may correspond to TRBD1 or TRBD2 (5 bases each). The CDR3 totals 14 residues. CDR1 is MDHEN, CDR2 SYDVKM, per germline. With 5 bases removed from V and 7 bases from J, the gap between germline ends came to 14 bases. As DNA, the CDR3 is TGTGCCAGCAGTACCGGGACCCCCGACGGGGAGCTGTTTTTT. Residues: CASSTGTPDGELFF.

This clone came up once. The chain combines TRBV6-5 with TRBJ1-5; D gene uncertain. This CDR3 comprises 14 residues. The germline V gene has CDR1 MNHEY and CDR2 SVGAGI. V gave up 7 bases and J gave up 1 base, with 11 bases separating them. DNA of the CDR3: TGTGCCAGCATTGGACGCTTGAGCAATCAGCCCCAGCATTTT. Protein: CASIGRLSNQPQHF.

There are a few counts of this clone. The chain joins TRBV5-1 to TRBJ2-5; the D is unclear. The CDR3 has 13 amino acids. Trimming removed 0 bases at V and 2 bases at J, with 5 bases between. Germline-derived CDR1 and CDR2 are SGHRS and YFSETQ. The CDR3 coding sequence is TGCGCCAGCAGCTTGGCCGTACAAGAGACCCAGTACTTC. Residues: CASSLAVQETQYF.

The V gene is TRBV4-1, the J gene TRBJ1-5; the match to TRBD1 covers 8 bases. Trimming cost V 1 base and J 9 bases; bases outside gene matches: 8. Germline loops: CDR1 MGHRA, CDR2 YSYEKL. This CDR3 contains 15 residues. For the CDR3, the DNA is TGCGCCAGCAGCCAAGGGGGACAGGCCCAATGGCCCCAGCATTTT. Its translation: CASSQGGQAQWPQHF.

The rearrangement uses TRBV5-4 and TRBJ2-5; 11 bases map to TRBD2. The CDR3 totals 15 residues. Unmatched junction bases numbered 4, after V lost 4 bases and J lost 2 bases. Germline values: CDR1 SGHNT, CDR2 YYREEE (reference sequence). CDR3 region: CASSERLAGQETQYF. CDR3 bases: TGTGCCAGCAGCGAACGACTAGCGGGGCAAGAGACCCAGTACTTC.

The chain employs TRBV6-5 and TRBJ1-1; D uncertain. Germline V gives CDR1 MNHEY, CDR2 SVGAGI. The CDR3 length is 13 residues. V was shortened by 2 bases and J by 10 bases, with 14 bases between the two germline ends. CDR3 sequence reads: CASSYETGIGAFF. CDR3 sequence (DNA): TGTGCCAGCAGTTACGAGACGGGAATTGGAGCTTTCTTT.

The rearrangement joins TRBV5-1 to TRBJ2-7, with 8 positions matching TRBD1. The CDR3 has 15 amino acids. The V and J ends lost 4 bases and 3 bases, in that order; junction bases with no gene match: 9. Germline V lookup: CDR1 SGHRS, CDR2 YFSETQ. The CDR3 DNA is TGCGCCAGCAGCGTAGGGACAGGTTCCTACTACGAGCAGTACTTC. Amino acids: CASSVGTGSYYEQYF.

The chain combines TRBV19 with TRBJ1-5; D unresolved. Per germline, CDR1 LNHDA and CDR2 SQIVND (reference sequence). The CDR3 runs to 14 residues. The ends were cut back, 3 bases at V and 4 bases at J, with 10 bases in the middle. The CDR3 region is CASSIALGNQPQHF. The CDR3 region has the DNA TGTGCCAGTAGTATCGCCTTGGGGAATCAGCCCCAGCATTTT.

CDR3 DNA: TGTGCCAGTAGTACCATTACAGGGGGCCTATACAATGAGCAGTTCTTC. Translating gives CASSTITGGLYNEQFF. The chain employs TRBV19 and TRBJ2-1, with 9 bases matching TRBD1. The germline V gene encodes CDR1 LNHDA and CDR2 SQIVND (reference sequence). V lost 4 bases, J lost 4 bases, and 8 bases stayed unmatched. The CDR3 runs to 16 residues.

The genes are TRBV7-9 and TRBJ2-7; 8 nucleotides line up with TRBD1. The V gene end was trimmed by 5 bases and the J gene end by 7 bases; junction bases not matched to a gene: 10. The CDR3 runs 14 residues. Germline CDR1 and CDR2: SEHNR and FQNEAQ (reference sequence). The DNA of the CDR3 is TGTGCCAGCAGCCCACCGACAGGGGATTGGGAGCAGTACTTC. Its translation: CASSPPTGDWEQYF.

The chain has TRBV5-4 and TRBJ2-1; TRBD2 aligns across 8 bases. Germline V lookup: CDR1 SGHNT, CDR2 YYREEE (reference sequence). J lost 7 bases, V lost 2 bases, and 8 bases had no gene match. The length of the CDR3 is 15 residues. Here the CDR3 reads CASSLAGDPRNEQFF. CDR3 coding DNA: TGTGCCAGCAGCTTAGCGGGGGACCCTCGGAATGAGCAGTTCTTC.

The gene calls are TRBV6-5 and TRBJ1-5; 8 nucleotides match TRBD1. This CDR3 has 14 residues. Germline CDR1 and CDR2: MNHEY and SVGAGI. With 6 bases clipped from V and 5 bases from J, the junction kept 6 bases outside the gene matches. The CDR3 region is CASSRLQGDQPQHF. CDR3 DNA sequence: TGTGCCAGCAGCCGATTACAGGGGGATCAGCCCCAGCATTTT.

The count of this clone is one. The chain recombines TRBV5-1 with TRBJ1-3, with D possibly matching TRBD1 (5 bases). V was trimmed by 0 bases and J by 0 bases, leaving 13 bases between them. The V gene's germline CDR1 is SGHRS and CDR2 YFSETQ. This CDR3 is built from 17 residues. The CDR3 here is CASSLGGRYRSGNTIYF. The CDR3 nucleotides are TGCGCCAGCAGCTTGGGGGGGAGGTACCGCTCTGGAAACACCATATATTTT.

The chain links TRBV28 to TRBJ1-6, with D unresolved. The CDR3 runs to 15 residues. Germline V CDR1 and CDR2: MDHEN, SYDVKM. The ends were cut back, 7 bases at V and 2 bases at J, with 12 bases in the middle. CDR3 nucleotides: TGTGCCAGCACCTCAAGGAGCGCCTATAATTCACCCCTCCACTTT. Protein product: CASTSRSAYNSPLHF.

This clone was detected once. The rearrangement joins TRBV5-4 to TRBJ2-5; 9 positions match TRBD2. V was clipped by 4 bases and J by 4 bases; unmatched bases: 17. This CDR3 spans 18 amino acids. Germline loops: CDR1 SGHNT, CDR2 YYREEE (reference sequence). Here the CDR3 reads CASSAGLRRGGLGETQYF. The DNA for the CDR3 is TGTGCCAGCAGCGCCGGGCTTCGGCGGGGGGGCCTGGGAGAGACCCAGTACTTC.

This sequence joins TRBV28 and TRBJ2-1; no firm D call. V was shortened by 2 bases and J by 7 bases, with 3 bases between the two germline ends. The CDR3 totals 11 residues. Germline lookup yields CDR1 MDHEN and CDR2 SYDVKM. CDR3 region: CASSLGNEQFF. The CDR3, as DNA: TGTGCCAGCAGTTTAGGAAATGAGCAGTTCTTC.

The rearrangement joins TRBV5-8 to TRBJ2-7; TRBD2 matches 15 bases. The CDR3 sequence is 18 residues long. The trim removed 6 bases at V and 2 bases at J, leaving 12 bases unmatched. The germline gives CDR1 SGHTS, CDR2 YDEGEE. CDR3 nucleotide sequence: TGTGCCAGCACTAAAGCCGGGACTAGCGGGGGGTCGGCCTACGAGCAGTACTTC. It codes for CASTKAGTSGGSAYEQYF.

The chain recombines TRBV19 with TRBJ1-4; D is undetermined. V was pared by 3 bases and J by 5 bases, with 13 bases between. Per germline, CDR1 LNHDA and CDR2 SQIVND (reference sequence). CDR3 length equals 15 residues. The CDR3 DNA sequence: TGTGCCAGTAGTATCTGGCGTACCCCGAATGAAAAACTGTTTTTT. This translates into CASSIWRTPNEKLFF.

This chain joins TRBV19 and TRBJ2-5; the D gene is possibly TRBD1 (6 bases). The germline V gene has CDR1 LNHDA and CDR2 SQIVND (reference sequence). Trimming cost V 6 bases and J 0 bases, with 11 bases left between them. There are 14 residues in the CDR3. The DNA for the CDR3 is TGTGCCAGTAGCTTACAGGGAAACCAAGAGACCCAGTACTTC. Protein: CASSLQGNQETQYF.

The CDR3 protein is CASRDRGNQPQHF. The DNA of the CDR3 is TGTGCCAGCCGGGACAGGGGCAATCAGCCCCAGCATTTT. The rearrangement joins TRBV19 to TRBJ1-5; 9 bases map to TRBD1. CDR1 and CDR2 (germline): LNHDA, SQIVND (reference sequence). The CDR3 extends over 13 amino acids. Germline trimming cut 9 bases from V and 2 bases from J; bases unmatched to any gene: 2.

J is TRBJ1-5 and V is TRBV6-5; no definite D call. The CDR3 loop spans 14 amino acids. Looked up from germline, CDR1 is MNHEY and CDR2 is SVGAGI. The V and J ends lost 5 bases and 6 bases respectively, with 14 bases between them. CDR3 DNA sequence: TGTGCCAGCAGTCCCTCTGGACGAAGTCAGCCCCAGCATTTT. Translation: CASSPSGRSQPQHF.

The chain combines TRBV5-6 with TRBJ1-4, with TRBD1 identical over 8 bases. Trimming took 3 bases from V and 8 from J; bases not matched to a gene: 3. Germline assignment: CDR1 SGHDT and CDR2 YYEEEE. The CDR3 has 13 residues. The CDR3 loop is CASSSDRVEKLFF. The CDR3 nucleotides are TGTGCCAGCAGCTCGGACAGGGTCGAAAAACTGTTTTTT.

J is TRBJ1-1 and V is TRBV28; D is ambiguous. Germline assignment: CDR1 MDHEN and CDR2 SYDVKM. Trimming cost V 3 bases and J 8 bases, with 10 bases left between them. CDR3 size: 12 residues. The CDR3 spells CASSLTSTEAFF. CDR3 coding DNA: TGTGCCAGCAGTTTGACCAGTACGGAAGCTTTCTTT.

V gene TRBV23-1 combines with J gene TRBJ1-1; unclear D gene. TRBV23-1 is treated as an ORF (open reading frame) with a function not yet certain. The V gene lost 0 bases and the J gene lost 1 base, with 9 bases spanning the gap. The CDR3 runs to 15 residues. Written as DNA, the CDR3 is TGCGCCAGCAGTCAATCACGGCATACGAACACTGAAGCTTTCTTT. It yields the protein CASSQSRHTNTEAFF.

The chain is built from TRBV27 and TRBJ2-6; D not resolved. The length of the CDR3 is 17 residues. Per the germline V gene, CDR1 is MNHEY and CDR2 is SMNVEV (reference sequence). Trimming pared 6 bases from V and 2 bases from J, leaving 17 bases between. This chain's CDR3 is CASRPGRKETGANVLTF. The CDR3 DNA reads TGTGCCAGCAGACCGGGCCGGAAGGAGACTGGGGCCAACGTCCTGACTTTC.

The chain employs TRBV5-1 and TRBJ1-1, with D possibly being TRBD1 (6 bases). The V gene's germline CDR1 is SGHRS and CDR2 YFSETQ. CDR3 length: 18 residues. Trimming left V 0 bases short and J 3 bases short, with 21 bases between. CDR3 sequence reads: CASSLGSQGVGDYTEAFF. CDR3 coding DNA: TGCGCCAGCAGCTTGGGCTCACAGGGAGTCGGGGATTACACTGAAGCTTTCTTT.

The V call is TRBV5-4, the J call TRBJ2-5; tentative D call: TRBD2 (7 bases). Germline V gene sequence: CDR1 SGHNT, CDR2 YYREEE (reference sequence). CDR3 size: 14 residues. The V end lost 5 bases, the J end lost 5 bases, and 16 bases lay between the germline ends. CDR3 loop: CASSSKGEGETQYF. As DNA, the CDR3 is TGTGCCAGCAGTTCGAAGGGGGAGGGGGAGACCCAGTACTTC.

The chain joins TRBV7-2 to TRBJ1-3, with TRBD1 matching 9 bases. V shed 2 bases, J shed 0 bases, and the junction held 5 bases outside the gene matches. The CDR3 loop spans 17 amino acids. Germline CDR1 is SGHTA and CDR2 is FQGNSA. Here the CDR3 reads CASSLSGTGFSGNTIYF. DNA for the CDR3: TGTGCCAGCAGCTTATCCGGGACAGGGTTCTCTGGAAACACCATATATTTT.